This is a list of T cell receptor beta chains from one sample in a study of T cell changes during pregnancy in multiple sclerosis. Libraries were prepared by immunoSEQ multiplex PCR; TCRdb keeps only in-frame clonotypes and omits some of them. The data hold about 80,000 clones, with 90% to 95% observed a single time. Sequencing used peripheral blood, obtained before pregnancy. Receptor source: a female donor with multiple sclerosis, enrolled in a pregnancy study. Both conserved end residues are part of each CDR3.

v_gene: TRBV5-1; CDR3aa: CASSLAGGETEAFF
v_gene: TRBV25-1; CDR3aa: CASRGAGGRETQYF
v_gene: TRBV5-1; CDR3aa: CASFPAGLTSTGELFF
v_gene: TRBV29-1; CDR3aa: CSVEDWTGGDGNTIYF
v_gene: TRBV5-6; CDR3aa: CASSLASDYYNEQFF
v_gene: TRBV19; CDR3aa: CASSIGQQETQYF
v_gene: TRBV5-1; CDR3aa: CASSLIQGPMNTEAFF
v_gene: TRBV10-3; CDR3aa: CAISESSSTPGHFYEQYF
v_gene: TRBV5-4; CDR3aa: CASSRAGETYNEQFF
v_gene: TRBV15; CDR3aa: CATSRGDRAVGEQYF
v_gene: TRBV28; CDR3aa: CASSPLWTGAGVNTEAFF
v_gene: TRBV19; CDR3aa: CASSIVRRSEKLFF
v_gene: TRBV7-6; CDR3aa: CASTPGYESYEQYF
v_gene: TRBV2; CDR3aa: CASNRDYSSYEQYF
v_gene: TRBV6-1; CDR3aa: CASSEGQNYGYTF
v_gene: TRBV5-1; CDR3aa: CASNDWGGIGTDTQYF
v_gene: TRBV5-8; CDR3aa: CASRAVSGANVLTF
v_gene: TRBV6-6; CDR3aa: CASSGGGTQYF
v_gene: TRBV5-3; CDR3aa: CARLPQVESYTF
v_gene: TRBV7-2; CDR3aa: CASSLARETQYF
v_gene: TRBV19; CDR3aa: CASSRLAMNEQYF
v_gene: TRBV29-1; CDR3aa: CSVAGSGRSNEQYF
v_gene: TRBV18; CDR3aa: CASSPQRRVISGNTIYF
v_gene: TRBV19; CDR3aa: CASIRTGSNQPQHF
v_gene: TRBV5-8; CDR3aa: CASSYLDSRSYNEQFF
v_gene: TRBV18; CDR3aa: CASSIRIRSESSGEAFF
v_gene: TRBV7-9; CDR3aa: CASSLLAAQETQYF
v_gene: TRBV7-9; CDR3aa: CASRSGTGSSSYEQYF
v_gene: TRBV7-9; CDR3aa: CASSSWGLADTDTQYF
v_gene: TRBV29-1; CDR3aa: CSVADRPTGELFF
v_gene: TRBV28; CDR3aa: CASSSIVLGGTMNIQYF
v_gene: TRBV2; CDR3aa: CASSRADLMNTEAFF
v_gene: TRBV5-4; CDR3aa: CASSPGGGNYGYTF
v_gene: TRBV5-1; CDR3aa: CASRSGFSGNTIYF
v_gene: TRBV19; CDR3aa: CASSIHRDRGLYEQYF
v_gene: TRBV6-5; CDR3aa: CASRPTGFNQPQHF
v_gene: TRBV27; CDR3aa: CASSTPRLAGGPNEQFF
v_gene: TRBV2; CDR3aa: CASSSRTSGRYEQYF
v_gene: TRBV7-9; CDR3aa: CASSSTRRVDEKLFF
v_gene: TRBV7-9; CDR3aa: CASSTGDSPSYEQYF
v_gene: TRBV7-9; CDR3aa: CASSLIAAQETQYF
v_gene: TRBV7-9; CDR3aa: CASSSPRRGRTTNTGELFF
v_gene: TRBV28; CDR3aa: CASTTAEAFF
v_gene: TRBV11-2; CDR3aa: CASTGRGGRNLAKNIQYF
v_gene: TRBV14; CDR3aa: CASSQIPRAGLSITYNEQFF
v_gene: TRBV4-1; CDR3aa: CASSQEGSGFQPQHF
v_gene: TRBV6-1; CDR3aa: CATRDRPGYEQYF